This T cell receptor beta chain was documented in a study of T cell repertoires in aging, cancer and after chemotherapy. Study-wide context: Donor ages fell into six groups from 30 or younger up to 70 or older. Study-wide results and limits: Compared with age-matched healthy donors, untreated hematological or solid cancer patients showed higher blood TCR clonality. In healthy donors, age-related TCR diversity loss mainly reflected lost richness. In each cancer cohort, median generation probability increased across chemotherapy, suggesting thymic output rebounded.

The ends lost 11 bases at V and 5 bases at J; junction bases unmatched: 25. The CDR3 sequence is 18 residues long. Germline V gene data show CDR1 as LNHDA and CDR2 as SQIVND (reference sequence). This clonotype rates as medium-sized. Antigen specificity is unknown. Peripheral blood genomic DNA, not sorted cells or RNA, was the template. Rearranged V-D-J TRB sequences were amplified with a mixed TRB-A/B primer pool. Each CDR3 protein gets one entry after TCRdb re-called the multiplex PCR reads with MiXCR. The sample lists about 2,700 distinct CDR3 sequences; 25% to 30% were seen once. The genes are TRBV19 and TRBJ1-2; 8 bases are a match to TRBD1. The sequencing input was blood. The TCR comes from a human donor with a solid tumor. CDR3 sequence: CASDETGDHRGFAYGYTF. The CDR3 DNA reads as TGTGCCTCCGACGAAACCGGAGACCACAGGGGGTTCGCTTATGGCTACACCTTC.